This T cell receptor (beta chain) came from a study of blood T cell repertoires in COVID-19. Across the whole study: Collection of acute and convalescent COVID-19 samples took place in the United States, Italy and Spain.

Measured with immunoSEQ multiplex PCR; TCRdb has only the in-frame clones, and not every one. Among 180,000 or so clones, 70% to 85% were seen once, and the ten largest hold 6.9%. This receptor was obtained from a human donor with acute or convalescent COVID-19. The donor label of this sample is uncertain. Sequencing input: peripheral blood.

The CDR3 here is CASSTPSGRETQYF. CDR3 bases: TGTGCCAGCAGTACCCCTAGCGGGAGGGAGACCCAGTACTTC. The chain links TRBV27 to TRBJ2-5; the match to TRBD2 covers 11 bases. The ends lost 5 bases at V and 5 bases at J; junction bases unmatched: 4. Germline V gives CDR1 MNHEY, CDR2 SMNVEV (reference sequence). The CDR3 is 14 amino acids.